What follows are 30 T cell receptor beta chains derived from one specimen sequenced in a study of tumor-infiltrating lymphocytes in oesophageal squamous cell carcinoma. MiXCR, run by TCRdb on the PCR reads, gives a single entry per CDR3 protein. The sample yields some 22,000 distinct CDR3 sequences, around 35% seen once. The specimen sequenced was esophageal tumor tissue. These receptors were taken from a male donor with esophageal squamous cell carcinoma.

This clonotype was found many times. The chain is built from TRBV5-1 and TRBJ2-3, with TRBD2 identical over 7 bases. V dropped 7 bases and J dropped 6; count of bases not matched to a gene: 5. The CDR3 is 12 amino acids. Germline CDR1 is SGHRS and CDR2 is YFSETQ. The CDR3 sequence: CASVGGGDTQYF. The CDR3 region has the DNA TGCGCCAGCGTTGGGGGAGGGGATACGCAGTATTTT.

A remark on this clonotype: This may be a read error: a much more frequent sequence differs by one nucleotide. V and J are TRBV5-1 and TRBJ2-4; 12 bases agree with TRBD2. The J call may not be correct, given that the DNA end is closer to TRBJ2-1. The CDR3 is 15 residues long. The germline V gene has CDR1 SGHRS and CDR2 YFSETQ. CDR3 nucleotides: TGCGCCAGCAGCTTGAGACTAGCGGGAGAGGAGACCCAGTTCTTC. This gives the protein CASSLRLAGEETQFF.

Concerning this clonotype itself: Since the CDR3 does not end with the conserved phenylalanine or tryptophan, this likely comes from a read error. No DNA is shown, since the ends of the CDR3 on it are uncertain; the CDR3 is the one TCRdb lists. The rearrangement uses TRBV5-1 and TRBJ2-4; the D call TRBD2 from the table was never checked on the DNA. The CDR3 is 14 residues long, counting both termini. Germline assignment: CDR1 SGHRS and CDR2 YFSETQ. CDR3 amino acids: CASSLARFPTSRLA.

This clonotype was counted ten times or more. The chain links TRBV28 to TRBJ2-1; 8 nucleotides agree with TRBD2. There are 13 residues in the CDR3. Germline values: CDR1 MDHEN, CDR2 SYDVKM. V trimming: 6 bases; J trimming: 10 bases; junction bases outside the gene matches: 8. The CDR3 protein is CASRIAGPYEQFF. In DNA, the CDR3 is TGTGCCAGCAGAATAGCGGGACCCTACGAGCAGTTCTTC. Filled out from reference TRBV28 and TRBJ2-1, the complete variable domain reads DVKVTQSSRYLVKRTGEKVFLECVQDMDHENMFWYRQDPGLGLRLIYFSYDVKMKEKGDIPEGYSVSREKKERFSLILESASTNQTSMYLCASRIAGPYEQFFGPGTRLTVL.

This clonotype was counted many times. The chain has TRBV6-1 and TRBJ2-7; D may be TRBD1 (6 bases). This CDR3 has 12 residues. V lost 6 bases and J lost 8, with 14 bases in between. Per germline, CDR1 MNHNS and CDR2 SASEGT. DNA for the CDR3: TGTGCCAGCAGGAAGAACAGGGATCAGCAGTACTTC. Its protein product is CASRKNRDQQYF.

This clonotype was counted once. The chain employs TRBV10-2 and TRBJ1-1; D gene ambiguous. The CDR3 sequence is 13 residues long. The V gene's germline CDR1 is WSHSY and CDR2 SAAADI. Deletions cut 4 bases from V and 1 base from J, with 7 bases between. The CDR3 bases are TGCGCCAGCAGTGGGTCAGCGAACACTGAAGCTTTCTTT. Protein sequence: CASSGSANTEAFF.

This clonotype was counted at least ten times. The CDR3 loop reads CASSLRVFSNQPQHF. The CDR3 coding sequence is TGTGCCAGCAGCCTCAGGGTTTTTAGCAATCAGCCCCAGCATTTT. V gene TRBV28 combines with J gene TRBJ1-5; a weak D match, TRBD1 (5 bases). The germline V gene encodes CDR1 MDHEN and CDR2 SYDVKM. Trimming cost V 6 bases and J 0 bases, with 12 bases left between them. This CDR3 is 15 amino acids long.

The chain carries TRBV7-6 and TRBJ2-3; the D call may be TRBD1 or TRBD2 (6 bases each). This CDR3 has 16 amino acids. V lost 5 bases and J lost 6, with 21 bases in between. Per germline, CDR1 SGHVS and CDR2 FNYEAQ. CDR3 residues: CASSLGRYGGDDTQYF. CDR3 nucleotides: TGTGCCAGCAGCCTAGGGAGGTACGGGGGCGACGATACGCAGTATTTT.

V is TRBV4-3 and J is TRBJ2-3, with D possibly matching TRBD1 (6 bases). This CDR3 comprises 15 residues. CDR1 and CDR2 (germline): LGHNA, YSLEER. V lost 5 bases to trimming and J lost 6 bases, with 18 bases between them. This CDR3 is CASSDPRQEPDTQYF. The CDR3 DNA follows: TGCGCCAGCAGCGACCCGCGACAGGAACCCGATACGCAGTATTTT.

This clonotype was seen ten or more times. A much bigger clone sits one base away, suggesting this may be a read error. CDR3 sequence (DNA): TGTGCCAGCAGGTCTAGCATTGAGCAGTACTTC. The encoded protein is CASRSSIEQYF. V usage is TRBV6-1 and J usage is TRBJ2-1; possible D gene TRBD2, 5 bases. Gene TRBJ2-7 matches the end of the DNA better, so the J call may be wrong. Germline CDR1 reads MNHNS; CDR2 reads SASEGT. This CDR3 comprises 11 residues.

In its sample, this clonotype is medium-sized. The chain combines TRBV6-4 with TRBJ2-3; TRBD2 is a possible D gene (6 bases). Per the germline V gene, CDR1 is MRHNA and CDR2 is SNTAGT. The CDR3 sequence is 13 residues long. Trimming stripped 5 bases from V and 0 bases from J, with 6 bases between. CDR3 amino acids: CASSSGSTDTQYF. Written as DNA, the CDR3 is TGTGCCAGCAGTAGCGGGAGCACAGATACGCAGTATTTT.

This clonotype was counted ten times or more. This chain connects TRBV12-3 or TRBV12-4 to TRBJ1-1; D may be TRBD1 (6 bases). V lost 7 bases, J lost 3 bases, and 21 bases lay in between. There are 16 residues in the CDR3. CDR3 nucleotides: TGTGCCAGCATTCCTAAGGGGGGGGGCTGGGACACTGAAGCTTTCTTT. It yields the protein CASIPKGGGWDTEAFF.

This clonotype was detected a few times. V usage is TRBV28 and J usage is TRBJ2-7; 7 bases are shared with TRBD1. This CDR3 comprises 16 residues. V lost 4 bases to trimming and J lost 2 bases; unmatched junction nucleotides: 11. CDR1 is MDHEN and CDR2 is SYDVKM in the germline V gene. Here the CDR3 DNA reads TGTGCCAGCAGTTCTCCGGGACAGTCCCGTCCCTACGAGCAGTACTTC. Residues: CASSSPGQSRPYEQYF.

This clonotype was found many times. It may be a read error: a sequence one base away is much more abundant. This chain joins TRBV7-8 and TRBJ1-2, with D possibly TRBD1 on 5 matching bases. V was pared by 1 base and J by 14 bases, with 11 bases between. The CDR3 is made up of 11 amino acids. The germline gives CDR1 SGHVS, CDR2 FQNEAQ. CDR3 residues: CASSLVQVWTF. The DNA for the CDR3 is TGTGCCAGCAGCTTAGTACAGGTTTGGACCTTC.

This clonotype rates as medium-sized (0.01 to 0.1%). V gene TRBV7-9 combines with J gene TRBJ2-7; D possibly matches TRBD1 or TRBD2 (5 bases each). The germline V gene encodes CDR1 SEHNR and CDR2 FQNEAQ (reference sequence). V was clipped by 5 bases and J by 2 bases, with 13 bases between them. The CDR3 runs to 14 residues. CDR3 sequence (DNA): TGTGCCAGCAGCCCAGAGAGGGGTACCTACGAGCAGTACTTC. Its protein is CASSPERGTYEQYF.

The chain employs TRBV7-4 and TRBJ1-1; TRBD2 matches at 10 bases. The better agreement between TRBJ2-3 and the DNA end casts doubt on the J call. The germline CDR1 and CDR2 sequences are SGHVT and SQSDAQ. The CDR3 length is 16 residues. DNA of the CDR3: TGTGTTACGCGACGGGCTAGCGGGAGACGTACAGATACGCAGTATTTT. It yields the protein CVTRRASGRRTDTQYF.

Notes on this clonotype: Lacking the conserved final phenylalanine or tryptophan, this CDR3 likely reflects a read error. The limits of the CDR3 on the DNA are not certain, so only TCRdb's listed CDR3 is given. The chain recombines TRBV7-2 with TRBJ2-7; TRBD1, the table's D call, lacks a check against the DNA. The CDR3 numbers 15 amino acids, ends counted. Germline lookup yields CDR1 SGHTA and CDR2 FQGNSA. This CDR3 reads CDSSLGQGSEQYFGS.

This clonotype has ten or more counts. The CDR3 DNA is TGTGCCAGCAGTGACCGGGGGGCTCCGGCGGGTACGCAGTATTTT. Translating gives CASSDRGAPAGTQYF. This chain connects TRBV2 to TRBJ2-3; TRBD2 is a possible D gene (7 bases). This CDR3 has 15 residues. V lost 3 bases and J lost 8, with 18 bases in between. Per the germline V gene, CDR1 is SNHLY and CDR2 is FYNNEI.

The chain carries TRBV11-2 and TRBJ1-1; D may be TRBD1 (5 bases). V dropped 1 base and J dropped 5 bases, with 14 bases sitting between them. The germline CDR1 and CDR2 sequences are SGHAT and FQNNGV. The CDR3 length is 15 residues. CDR3 protein: CASSLVLGVGTEAFF. The CDR3 DNA reads TGTGCCAGCAGCTTAGTTCTGGGGGTTGGTACTGAAGCTTTCTTT.

The CDR3 sequence: CASSFDRLSYEQYF. CDR3 in DNA: TGTGCCAGCAGCTTCGACAGGCTATCCTACGAGCAGTACTTC. J is TRBJ2-5 and V is TRBV7-2, with a possible D match to TRBD1 (6 bases). The J call is doubtful: the DNA matches TRBJ2-7 better. Per germline, CDR1 SGHTA and CDR2 FQGNSA. This CDR3 spans 14 amino acids.

CDR3 coding DNA: TGTGCCAGCAGCCTCCTCGTCTCTGGGGCCAACGTCCTGACTTTC. Its translation: CASSLLVSGANVLTF. The chain uses TRBV11-2 and TRBJ2-6, with D hard to call. This CDR3 has 15 amino acids. Germline V gene data show CDR1 as SGHAT and CDR2 as FQNNGV. V was pared by 5 bases and J by 0 bases, with 8 bases between.

The V and J genes are TRBV10-2 and TRBJ2-3; tentative D call: TRBD2 (5 bases). Matching the DNA end better, TRBJ2-2 makes the J call doubtful. The CDR3 extends over 13 amino acids. In germline, CDR1 is WSHSY, CDR2 SAAADI. The CDR3 DNA is TGCGCCACCCAGCGGACGAACACCGGGGAGCTGTTTTTT. It encodes CATQRTNTGELFF.

This clonotype was detected ten times or more. V is TRBV5-1 and J is TRBJ2-7; no clear D gene. The CDR3 has 14 amino acids. Trimming removed 3 bases at V and 0 bases at J, with 10 bases between. Germline CDR1 is SGHRS and CDR2 is YFSETQ. The CDR3 sequence: CASSSLMASYEQYF. In DNA form, the CDR3 reads TGCGCCAGCAGCTCGCTAATGGCCTCCTACGAGCAGTACTTC.

The chain recombines TRBV7-6 with TRBJ2-3, with 8 bases aligning to TRBD1. Near its end, the DNA agrees better with TRBJ1-5, so the J call may be wrong. Germline V gene sequence: CDR1 SGHVS, CDR2 FNYEAQ. There are 15 residues in the CDR3. The CDR3 nucleotides read TGTGCCAGCAGCTTAGGGACAGGGAGCAATCAGCCCCAGCATTTT. It is translated as CASSLGTGSNQPQHF.

This clonotype has ten or more counts. The gene calls are TRBV5-1 and TRBJ2-2; 12 bases agree with TRBD2. V lost 0 bases to trimming and J lost 5 bases; unmatched junction nucleotides: 2. The germline V gene encodes CDR1 SGHRS and CDR2 YFSETQ. CDR3 length: 16 residues. In DNA, the CDR3 is TGCGCCAGCAGCTTGGACGGGACTAGCGGGACCGGGGAGCTGTTTTTT. Its translation is CASSLDGTSGTGELFF.

This chain uses TRBV7-6 with TRBJ2-3; D perhaps matches TRBD2 (5 bases). The CDR3 covers 12 residues. Looked up from germline, CDR1 is SGHVS and CDR2 is FNYEAQ. V lost 8 bases and J 14 bases, leaving 20 bases between the germline ends. CDR3 residues: CASRSTAGELYF. The CDR3 DNA reads TGTGCCAGCCGTTCGACCGCCGGGGAGCTGTATTTT.

As concerns this clonotype: Here the CDR3 omits its conserved ending phenylalanine or tryptophan, so a read error is the likely source. The DNA is omitted, as the CDR3 cannot be located on it reliably, and the CDR3 follows TCRdb's listing. The chain combines TRBV28 with TRBJ2-3; TRBD1, the table's D call, lacks a check against the DNA. The CDR3 spans 18 amino acids, including both terminal residues. Per germline, CDR1 MDHEN and CDR2 SYDVKM. The CDR3 region is CASSSKNDREDYGYTFGS.

A word on this clonotype: A junction boundary mismatches the germline segment, possibly from a read error. The chain uses TRBV24-1 and TRBJ1-6; D might be TRBD1 (6 bases). The CDR3 has 20 residues. Germline loops: CDR1 KGHDR, CDR2 SFDVKD. The CDR3: CATSDLPPRGMSGRPYERYF. Here the CDR3 DNA reads TGTGCCACCAGTGATTTGCCCCCGAGGGGGATGAGCGGGAGGCCCTACGAGCGGTACTTT.

This clonotype was seen a handful of times. V is TRBV6-1 and J is TRBJ1-5; the D is unclear. Germline CDR1 MNHNS, CDR2 SASEGT. The CDR3 is made up of 18 amino acids. The germline V and J ends were trimmed by 9 bases and 0 bases, with 24 bases remaining between them. CDR3 sequence reads: CASQSGRIGINSNQPQHF. DNA of the CDR3: TGTGCCAGTCAGTCCGGACGGATCGGTATCAATAGCAATCAGCCCCAGCATTTT.

As for this clonotype: It is likely a read error, because the conserved phenylalanine at the end of the CDR3 is missing. It is unclear where the CDR3 begins or ends on the DNA, so no DNA is shown, and the CDR3 is as TCRdb lists it. This chain's CDR3 is CASSFSGGNNSPLHFGN. The chain links TRBV7-6 to TRBJ2-5; the DNA was not used to check the table's D call, TRBD1. Including both end residues, the CDR3 is 17 amino acids long. Germline-derived CDR1 and CDR2 are SGHVS and FNYEAQ.